These T cell receptor beta chains were read from a single sample in a study of T cell clones after liver transplantation. Sequenced by immunoSEQ multiplex PCR; TCRdb stores in-frame clones only, minus some. The repertoire holds over 100,000 clones, with about 81% as singletons. This sample comprised CD4+ T cells from blood, obtained before liver transplant. The receptors were gathered from a human donor who received a liver transplant. The conserved cysteine and the conserved F or W are not part of the CDR3 here. Each record gives: V gene, J gene, CDR3 protein.

>TRBV11-2|TRBJ2-5
ASSLSRETQY
>TRBV6-1|TRBJ1-1
ASSLSTQNTEAF
>TRBV6-1|TRBJ1-6
ASSDFPGRNSPLH
>TRBV11-2|TRBJ1-4
ASSQNRGRNEKLF
>TRBV29-1|TRBJ1-5
SVAGGLGNQPQH
>TRBV29-1|TRBJ2-5
SVLGQGTQETQY
>TRBV28|TRBJ1-3
ASGYGPGGNTIY
>TRBV18|TRBJ2-3
ASSPRPSSGTDTQY
>TRBV29-1|TRBJ2-1
SVDVGLNSGYNEQF
>TRBV9|TRBJ1-1
ASSVETANTEAF
>TRBV7-3|TRBJ1-1
ASSLASRVQEAF
>TRBV7-2|TRBJ2-3
ASSLRGDGDTQY
>TRBV5-1|TRBJ2-3
ASSLVGREGNTQY
>TRBV5-6|TRBJ1-4
ASSLRTGGGEKLF
>TRBV5-4|TRBJ2-2
ASSLGAGRITGELF
>TRBV5-8|TRBJ1-3
ASGDGARGYIRNTIY
>TRBV19|TRBJ1-5
AGGEGFKPQH
>TRBV9|TRBJ2-1
ASSVGGGGYNEQF
>TRBV9|TRBJ2-7
ASSPRTSGRVEQY
>TRBV6-1|TRBJ2-1
ASSAAGTGVNEQF
>TRBV6-1|TRBJ2-3
ASSADRAVRDTQY
>TRBV6-1|TRBJ2-5
ASSEAWTDQETQY
>TRBV19|TRBJ2-7
ASSSGSGYEQY
>TRBV18|TRBJ2-1
ASSPKNEQF
>TRBV11-2|TRBJ1-1
ASSLVTGRTEAF
>TRBV9|TRBJ1-3
ASSVAIQGSGNTIY
>TRBV28|TRBJ2-5
ASSKTSGRVETQY
>TRBV30|TRBJ2-1
AWSVGAGVGNEQF
>TRBV5-1|TRBJ2-7
ASSLGEGRWQY
>TRBV15|TRBJ2-7
ATSRDGTGGKENEQY
>TRBV5-4|TRBJ2-7
ASSLKAGRRGEQY
>TRBV30|TRBJ1-2
AWSVGPGANYGYT
>TRBV5-1|TRBJ2-3
ASSDDRVRTDTQY
>TRBV5-8|TRBJ2-7
ASSPRVAGSYEQY
>TRBV10-1|TRBJ1-1
ASSESYQENTEAF
>TRBV4-2|TRBJ2-1
ASSQAGFEQF
>TRBV11-2|TRBJ2-3
ASSLVSGASTDTQY
>TRBV5-1|TRBJ2-1
ASSWGNSYNEQF
>TRBV4-2|TRBJ2-2
ASSGRQGHTGELF
>TRBV19|TRBJ1-1
ASSIHSGRTEAF
>TRBV27|TRBJ1-1
ATLDRLNTEAF
>TRBV27|TRBJ2-5
ASSFRGTSGRVKETQY
>TRBV4-1|TRBJ1-2
ASSPTGNYGYT
>TRBV21-1|TRBJ2-1
ASSNWTSHNEQF
>TRBV27|TRBJ2-7
ASSPEPGLASYEQY
>TRBV6-1|TRBJ2-5
ASSGDQETQY
>TRBV19|TRBJ1-4
ASSSGGTRNEKLF
>TRBV4-2|TRBJ2-7
ASSQGRGRSGISYEQY
>TRBV30|TRBJ2-5
AWSPQETQY
>TRBV18|TRBJ1-1
ASSPKGGGTEAF
>TRBV18|TRBJ1-5
ASSPSTNQPQH
>TRBV15|TRBJ1-6
ATESDDSNSPLH
>TRBV15|TRBJ2-1
ATSSTTSGRGYEQF
>TRBV14|TRBJ1-4
ASSQDGTRGEKLF
>TRBV30|TRBJ2-3
AWSVTRPTDTQY
>TRBV28|TRBJ1-2
ASSWTGAARAGYT
>TRBV7-6|TRBJ1-4
ASSPQTGTNEKLF
>TRBV5-1|TRBJ2-2
ASKSPTGMNTGELF
>TRBV19|TRBJ2-2
ASSFPMPGRNGELF